What follows are 3 T cell receptor beta chains derived from one specimen sequenced in a study of blood T cell repertoires in COVID-19. Assay used: immunoSEQ multiplex PCR; TCRdb lists only in-frame clones, some missing. The sample lists 150,000 to 200,000 clones; roughly 93% were seen once. Material: peripheral blood. The receptors were sampled from a man between 18 and 35 years old with COVID-19, enrolled during active disease.

The rearrangement joins TRBV11-3 to TRBJ2-1, with 9 bases that match TRBD1. The CDR3 has 13 residues. The junction had 6 bases not matched to a gene; V was cut back by 4 bases and J by 11 bases. CDR1 is SGHNT, CDR2 YENEEA, per germline. The CDR3 sequence: CASSSGTGLKQFF. The CDR3 bases are TGTGCCAGCAGCTCAGGGACAGGGCTAAAGCAGTTCTTC.

The CDR3, as DNA: TGTGCCAGCAGGCCGGACAGGGCAACCTCTGGGGCCAACGTCCTGACTTTC. It codes for CASRPDRATSGANVLTF. The chain combines TRBV5-4 with TRBJ2-6, with 8 bases lining up with TRBD1. This CDR3 spans 17 amino acids. Trimming cost V 5 bases and J 0 bases; bases outside gene matches: 7. The germline gives CDR1 SGHNT, CDR2 YYREEE (reference sequence).

The chain couples TRBV3-1 (or the pseudogene TRBV3-2) to TRBJ2-3; tentatively, D is TRBD2 (5 bases). Looked up from germline, CDR1 is LGHDT and CDR2 is YNNKEL (reference sequence). The germline V and J ends were trimmed by 2 bases and 3 bases, with 9 bases remaining between them. There are 14 residues in the CDR3. The CDR3 loop is CASSQPGETDTQYF. In DNA, the CDR3 is TGTGCCAGCAGCCAACCTGGGGAGACAGATACGCAGTATTTT.